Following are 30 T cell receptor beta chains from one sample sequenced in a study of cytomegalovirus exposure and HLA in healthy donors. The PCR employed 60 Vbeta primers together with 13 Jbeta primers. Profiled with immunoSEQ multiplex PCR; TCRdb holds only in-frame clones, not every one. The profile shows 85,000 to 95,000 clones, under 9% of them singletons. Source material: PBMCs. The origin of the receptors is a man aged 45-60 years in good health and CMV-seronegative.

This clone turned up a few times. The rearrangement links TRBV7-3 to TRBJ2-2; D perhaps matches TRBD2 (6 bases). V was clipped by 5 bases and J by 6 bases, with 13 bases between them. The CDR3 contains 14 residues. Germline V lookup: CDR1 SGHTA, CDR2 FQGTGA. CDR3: CASSPSGVAGELFF. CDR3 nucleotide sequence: TGTGCCAGCAGCCCCTCGGGGGTTGCCGGGGAGCTGTTTTTT.

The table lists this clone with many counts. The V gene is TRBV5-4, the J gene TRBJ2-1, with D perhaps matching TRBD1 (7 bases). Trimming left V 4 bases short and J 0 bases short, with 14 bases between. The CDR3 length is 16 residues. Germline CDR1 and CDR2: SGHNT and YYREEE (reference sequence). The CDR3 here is CASSPGGTVSYNEQFF. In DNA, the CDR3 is TGTGCCAGCAGCCCTGGGGGGACAGTCTCCTACAATGAGCAGTTCTTC.

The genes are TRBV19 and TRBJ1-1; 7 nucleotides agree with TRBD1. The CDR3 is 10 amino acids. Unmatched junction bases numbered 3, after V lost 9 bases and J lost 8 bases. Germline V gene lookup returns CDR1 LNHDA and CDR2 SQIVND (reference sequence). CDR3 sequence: CASGQVEAFF. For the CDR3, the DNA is TGTGCCAGCGGACAGGTGGAAGCTTTCTTT.

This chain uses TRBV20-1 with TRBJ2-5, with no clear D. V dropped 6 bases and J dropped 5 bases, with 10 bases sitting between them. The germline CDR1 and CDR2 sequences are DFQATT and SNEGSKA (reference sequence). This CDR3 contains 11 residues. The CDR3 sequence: CSANQMETQYF. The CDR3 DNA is TGCAGTGCGAATCAGATGGAGACCCAGTACTTC.

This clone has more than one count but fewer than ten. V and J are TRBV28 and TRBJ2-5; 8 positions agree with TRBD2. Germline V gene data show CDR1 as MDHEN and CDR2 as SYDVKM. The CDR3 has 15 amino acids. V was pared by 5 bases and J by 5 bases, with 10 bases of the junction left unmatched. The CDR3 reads CASSAPPAGVETQYF. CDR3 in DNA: TGTGCCAGCAGTGCCCCACCAGCGGGGGTGGAGACCCAGTACTTC.

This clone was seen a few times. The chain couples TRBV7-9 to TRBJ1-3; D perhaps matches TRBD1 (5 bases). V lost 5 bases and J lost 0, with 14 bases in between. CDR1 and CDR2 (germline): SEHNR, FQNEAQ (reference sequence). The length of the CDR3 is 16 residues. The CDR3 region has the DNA TGTGCCAGCAGCCTCACCATGGGGGGCTCTGGAAACACCATATATTTT. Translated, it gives CASSLTMGGSGNTIYF.

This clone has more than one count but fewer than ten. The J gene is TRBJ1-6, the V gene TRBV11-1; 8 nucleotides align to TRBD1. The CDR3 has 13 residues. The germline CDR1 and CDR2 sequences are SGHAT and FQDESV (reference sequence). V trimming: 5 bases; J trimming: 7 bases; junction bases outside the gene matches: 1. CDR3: CASSTGGNSPLHF. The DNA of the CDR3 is TGTGCCAGCAGCACAGGGGGAAATTCACCCCTCCACTTT.

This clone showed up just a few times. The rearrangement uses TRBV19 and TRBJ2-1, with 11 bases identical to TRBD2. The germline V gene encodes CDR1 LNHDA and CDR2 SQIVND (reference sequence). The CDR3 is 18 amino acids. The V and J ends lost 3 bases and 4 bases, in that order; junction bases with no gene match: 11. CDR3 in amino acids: CASSIGPRWTSGYNEQFF. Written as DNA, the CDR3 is TGTGCCAGTAGTATCGGCCCTCGGTGGACTAGCGGGTACAATGAGCAGTTCTTC.

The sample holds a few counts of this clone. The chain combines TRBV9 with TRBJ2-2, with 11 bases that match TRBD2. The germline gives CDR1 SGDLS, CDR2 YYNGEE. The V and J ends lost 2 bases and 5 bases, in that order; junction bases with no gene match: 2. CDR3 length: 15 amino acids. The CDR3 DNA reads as TGTGCCAGCAGCGTGGGGACTAGCGGTACCGGGGAGCTGTTTTTT. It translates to CASSVGTSGTGELFF. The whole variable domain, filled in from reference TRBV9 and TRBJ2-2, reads DSGVTQTPKHLITATGQRVTLRCSPRSGDLSVYWYQQSLDQGLQFLIQYYNGEERAKGNILERFSAQQFPDLHSELNLSSLELGDSALYFCASSVGTSGTGELFFGEGSRLTVL.

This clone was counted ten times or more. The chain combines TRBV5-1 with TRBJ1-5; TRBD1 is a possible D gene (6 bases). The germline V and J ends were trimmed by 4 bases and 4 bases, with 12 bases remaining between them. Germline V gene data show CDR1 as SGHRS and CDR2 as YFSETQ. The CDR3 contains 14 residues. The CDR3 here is CASSPDRPNQPQHF. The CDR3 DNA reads TGCGCCAGCAGCCCCGACAGGCCTAATCAGCCCCAGCATTTT.

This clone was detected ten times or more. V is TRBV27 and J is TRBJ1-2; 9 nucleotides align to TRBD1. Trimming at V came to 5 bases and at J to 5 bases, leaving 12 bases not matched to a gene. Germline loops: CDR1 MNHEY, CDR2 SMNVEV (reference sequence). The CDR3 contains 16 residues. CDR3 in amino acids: CASSTTGGKFRYGYTF. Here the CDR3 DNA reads TGTGCCAGCAGTACCACAGGGGGCAAATTTCGATATGGCTACACCTTC.

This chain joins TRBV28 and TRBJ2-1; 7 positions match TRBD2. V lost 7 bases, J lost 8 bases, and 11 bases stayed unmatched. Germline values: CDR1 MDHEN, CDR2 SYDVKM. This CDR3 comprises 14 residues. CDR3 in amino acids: CASTLGGRKDEQFF. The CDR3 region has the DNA TGTGCCAGCACCCTGGGCGGGAGAAAGGATGAGCAGTTCTTC. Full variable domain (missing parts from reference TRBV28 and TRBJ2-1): DVKVTQSSRYLVKRTGEKVFLECVQDMDHENMFWYRQDPGLGLRLIYFSYDVKMKEKGDIPEGYSVSREKKERFSLILESASTNQTSMYLCASTLGGRKDEQFFGPGTRLTVL.

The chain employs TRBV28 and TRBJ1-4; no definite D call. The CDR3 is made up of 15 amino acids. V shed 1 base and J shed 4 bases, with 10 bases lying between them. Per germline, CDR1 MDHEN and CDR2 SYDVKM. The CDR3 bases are TGTGCCAGCAGTTTATTACAACAGAGTAATGAAAAACTGTTTTTT. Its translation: CASSLLQQSNEKLFF.

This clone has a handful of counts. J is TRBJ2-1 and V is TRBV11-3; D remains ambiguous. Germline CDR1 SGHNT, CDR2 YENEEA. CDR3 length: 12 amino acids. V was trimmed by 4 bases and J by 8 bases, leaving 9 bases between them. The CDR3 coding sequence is TGTGCCAGCAGCTCCGGAGAGTATGAGCAGTTCTTC. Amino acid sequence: CASSSGEYEQFF.

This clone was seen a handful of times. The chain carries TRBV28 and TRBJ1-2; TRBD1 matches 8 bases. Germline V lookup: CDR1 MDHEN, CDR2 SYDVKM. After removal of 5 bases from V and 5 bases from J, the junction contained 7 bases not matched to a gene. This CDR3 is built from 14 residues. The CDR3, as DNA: TGTGCCAGCAGTCTCGGACAGGGAGGATATGGCTACACCTTC. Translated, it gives CASSLGQGGYGYTF.

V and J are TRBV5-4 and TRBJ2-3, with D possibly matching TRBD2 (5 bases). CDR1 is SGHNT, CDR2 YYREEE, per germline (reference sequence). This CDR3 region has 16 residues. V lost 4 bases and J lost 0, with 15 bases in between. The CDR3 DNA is TGTGCCAGCAGCCCTGGACTGGAACATAGCACAGATACGCAGTATTTT. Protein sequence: CASSPGLEHSTDTQYF.

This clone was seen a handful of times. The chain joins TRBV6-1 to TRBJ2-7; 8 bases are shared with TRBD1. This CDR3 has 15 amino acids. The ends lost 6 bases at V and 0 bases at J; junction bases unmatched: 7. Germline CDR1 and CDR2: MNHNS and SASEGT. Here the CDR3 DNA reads TGTGCCAGCAGCTTGACAGGGGTCAACTCCTACGAGCAGTACTTC. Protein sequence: CASSLTGVNSYEQYF.

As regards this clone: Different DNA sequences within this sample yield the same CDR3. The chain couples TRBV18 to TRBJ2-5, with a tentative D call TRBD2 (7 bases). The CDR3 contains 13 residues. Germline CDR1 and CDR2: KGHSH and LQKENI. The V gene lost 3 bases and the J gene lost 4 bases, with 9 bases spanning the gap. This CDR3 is CASSPGGLETQYF. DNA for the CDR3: TGTGCCAGCTCACCCGGGGGGCTAGAGACCCAGTACTTC.

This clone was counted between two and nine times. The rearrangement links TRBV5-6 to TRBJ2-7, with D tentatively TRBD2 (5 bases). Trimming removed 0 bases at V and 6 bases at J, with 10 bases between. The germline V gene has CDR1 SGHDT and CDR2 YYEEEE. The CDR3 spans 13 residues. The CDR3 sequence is CASSLGTGIEQYF. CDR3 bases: TGTGCCAGCAGCTTGGGCACCGGGATCGAGCAGTACTTC.

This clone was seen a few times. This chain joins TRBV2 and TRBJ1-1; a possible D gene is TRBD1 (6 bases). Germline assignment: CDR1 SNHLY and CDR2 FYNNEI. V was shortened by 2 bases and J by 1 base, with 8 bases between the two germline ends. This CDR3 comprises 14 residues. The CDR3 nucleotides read TGTGCCAGCAGTGAATGGGACACGAACACTGAAGCTTTCTTT. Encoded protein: CASSEWDTNTEAFF. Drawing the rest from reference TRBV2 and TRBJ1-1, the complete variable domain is EPEVTQTPSHQVTQMGQEVILRCVPISNHLYFYWYRQILGQKVEFLVSFYNNEISEKSEIFDDQFSVERPDGSNFTLKIRSTKLEDSAMYFCASSEWDTNTEAFFGQGTRLTVV.

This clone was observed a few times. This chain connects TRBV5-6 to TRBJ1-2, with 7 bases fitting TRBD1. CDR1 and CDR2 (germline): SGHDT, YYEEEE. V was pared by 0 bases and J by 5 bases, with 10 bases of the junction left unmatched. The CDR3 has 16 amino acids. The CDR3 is CASSLAGGTVAYGYTF. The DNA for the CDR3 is TGTGCCAGCAGCTTGGCGGGGGGGACAGTAGCATATGGCTACACCTTC.

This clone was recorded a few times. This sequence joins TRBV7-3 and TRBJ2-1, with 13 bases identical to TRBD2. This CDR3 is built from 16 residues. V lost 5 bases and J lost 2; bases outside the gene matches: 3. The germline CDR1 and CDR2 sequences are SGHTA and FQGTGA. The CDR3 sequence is CASSETSGRAYNEQFF. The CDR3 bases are TGTGCCAGCAGCGAAACTAGCGGGAGGGCCTACAATGAGCAGTTCTTC.

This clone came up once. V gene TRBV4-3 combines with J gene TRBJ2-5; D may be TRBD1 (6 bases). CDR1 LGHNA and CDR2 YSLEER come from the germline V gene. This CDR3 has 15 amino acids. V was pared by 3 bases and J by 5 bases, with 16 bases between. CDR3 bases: TGCGCCAGCAGCCAGGACAGATTGGGTCTCGAGACCCAGTACTTC. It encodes CASSQDRLGLETQYF.

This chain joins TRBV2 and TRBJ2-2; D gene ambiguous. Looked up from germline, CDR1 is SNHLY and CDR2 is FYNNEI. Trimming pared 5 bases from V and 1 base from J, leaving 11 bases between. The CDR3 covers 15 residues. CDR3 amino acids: CASSIPLGNTGELFF. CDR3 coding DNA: TGTGCCAGCAGTATTCCCCTAGGGAACACCGGGGAGCTGTTTTTT.

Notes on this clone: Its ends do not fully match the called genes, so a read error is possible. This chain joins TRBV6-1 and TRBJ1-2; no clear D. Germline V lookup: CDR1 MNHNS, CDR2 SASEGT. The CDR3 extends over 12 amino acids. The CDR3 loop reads CARSSLNYGYAF. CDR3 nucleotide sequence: TGTGCCAGATCCTCACTAAACTATGGCTACGCCTTC.

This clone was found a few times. The CDR3 here is CASSYSIAGGYEQYF. Here the CDR3 DNA reads TGTGCCAGCAGTTACTCAATAGCGGGAGGATACGAGCAGTACTTC. This rearrangement joins TRBV6-5 to TRBJ2-7; 10 bases map to TRBD2. The CDR3 is 15 amino acids. In germline, CDR1 is MNHEY, CDR2 SVGAGI. V lost 0 bases to trimming and J lost 4 bases; unmatched junction nucleotides: 3.

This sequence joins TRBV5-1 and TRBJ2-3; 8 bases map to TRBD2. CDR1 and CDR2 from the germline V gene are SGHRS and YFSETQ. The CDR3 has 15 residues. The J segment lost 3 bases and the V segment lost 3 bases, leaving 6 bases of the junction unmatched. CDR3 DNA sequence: TGCGCCAGCAGCTGGCGGGGGGAGGGGACAGATACGCAGTATTTT. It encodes CASSWRGEGTDTQYF.

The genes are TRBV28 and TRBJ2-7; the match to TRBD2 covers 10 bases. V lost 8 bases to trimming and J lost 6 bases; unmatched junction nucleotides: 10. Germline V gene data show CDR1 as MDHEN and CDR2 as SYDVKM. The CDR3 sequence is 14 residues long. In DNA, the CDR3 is TGTGCCAGCGACTCCGGGACTAGCGTGAGCGAGCAGTACTTC. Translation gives CASDSGTSVSEQYF.

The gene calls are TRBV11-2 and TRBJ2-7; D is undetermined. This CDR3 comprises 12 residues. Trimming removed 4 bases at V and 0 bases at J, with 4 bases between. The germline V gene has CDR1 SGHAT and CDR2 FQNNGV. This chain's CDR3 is CASSSSSYEQYF. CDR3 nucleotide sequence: TGTGCCAGCAGCTCGAGCTCCTACGAGCAGTACTTC. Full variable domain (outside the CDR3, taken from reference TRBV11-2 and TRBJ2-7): EAGVAQSPRYKIIEKRQSVAFWCNPISGHATLYWYQQILGQGPKLLIQFQNNGVVDDSQLPKDRFSAERLKGVDSTLKIQPAKLEDSAVYLCASSSSSYEQYFGPGTRLTVT.

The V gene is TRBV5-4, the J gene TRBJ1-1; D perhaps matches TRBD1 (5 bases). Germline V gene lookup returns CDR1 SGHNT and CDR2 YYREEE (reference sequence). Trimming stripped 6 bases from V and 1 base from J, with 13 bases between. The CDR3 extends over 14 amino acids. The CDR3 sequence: CASIRRGKNTEAFF. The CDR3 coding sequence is TGTGCCAGCATCCGGCGGGGCAAGAACACTGAAGCTTTCTTT.